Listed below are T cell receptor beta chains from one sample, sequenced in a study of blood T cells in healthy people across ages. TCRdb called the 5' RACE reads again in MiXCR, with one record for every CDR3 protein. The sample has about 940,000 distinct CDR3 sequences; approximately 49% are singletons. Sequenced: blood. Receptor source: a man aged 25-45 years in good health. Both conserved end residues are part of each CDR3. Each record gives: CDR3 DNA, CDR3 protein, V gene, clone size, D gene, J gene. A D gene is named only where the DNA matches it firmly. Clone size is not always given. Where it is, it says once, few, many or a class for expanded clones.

TGTGCCAGCAGCGTAGGGGGTAGCGGCTACAATGAGCAGTTCTTC CASSVGGSGYNEQFF TRBV9 few . TRBJ2-1
TGCAGCGCCGGGGGACTGCCTGCTGATACGCAGTATTTT CSAGGLPADTQYF TRBV29-1 . . TRBJ2-3
TGCGCCAGCAGCAAAGGGACTAGCGGGGGAGTGTGGGATACGCAGTATTTT CASSKGTSGGVWDTQYF TRBV5-1 few TRBD2 TRBJ2-3
TGCAGTGCCCCCCCCAGGGATCCTAGCACAGGTACGCAGTATTTT CSAPPRDPSTGTQYF TRBV20-1 . . TRBJ2-3
TGCAGCGTTGATCTAGCGGAAACCTACAATGAGCAGTTCTTC CSVDLAETYNEQFF TRBV29-1 many TRBD2 TRBJ2-1
TGTGCCAGCAGCGGAGCTTATGGTGAGCAGTTCTTC CASSGAYGEQFF TRBV6-6 few . TRBJ2-1
TGTGCCAGCAGTTTAGCGGCTAGCTCCTACAATGAGCAGTACTTC CASSLAASSYNEQYF TRBV7-2 few . TRBJ2-7
TGCAGTGCCATTTCCGACAGGGAGTCTTTCTTT CSAISDRESFF TRBV20-1 . TRBD1 TRBJ1-1
TGCGCCAGCAGCCAAGATATCCAAGGGGCGTCCTACGAGCAGTACTTC CASSQDIQGASYEQYF TRBV4-3 . . TRBJ2-7
TGTGCCAGCAGCTTGGTTGCCAAGGGCTACACCTTC CASSLVAKGYTF TRBV7-9 . . TRBJ1-2
TGCGCCAGCAGCCGTAGCGTCTCCTACGAGCAGTACTTC CASSRSVSYEQYF TRBV5-1 few . TRBJ2-7
TGTGCCAGCACCTCGGCAGGGGAGTATGGCTACACCTTC CASTSAGEYGYTF TRBV3-1 few . TRBJ1-2
TGTGCCAGCAGTTTATCGAACGGGGGGGCCTACAATGAGCAGTTCTTC CASSLSNGGAYNEQFF TRBV27 . TRBD2 TRBJ2-1
TGCGCCAGCAGCCCCCAGACTTCTAATGAAAAACTGTTTTTT CASSPQTSNEKLFF TRBV5-1 . . TRBJ1-4
TGTGCCAGCAGTGACGTCGGGACCCTATACGAGCAGTACTTC CASSDVGTLYEQYF TRBV25-1 few . TRBJ2-7
TGTGCCAGCTCAGTGACAGGGAACTACGAGCAGTACTTC CASSVTGNYEQYF TRBV18 . TRBD1 TRBJ2-7
TGTGCCAGCAGCTTAGAGAGTGGCTCGGCGTCCCGGGGGTACTTC CASSLESGSASRGYF TRBV11-2 . . TRBJ2-4
TGTGCCAGCAGTTACTCGACAGTGAACACTGAAGCTTTCTTT CASSYSTVNTEAFF TRBV6-5 few . TRBJ1-1
TGTGCCAGCAGCCCTGGGGCGGGGGGATACACAGATACGCAGTATTTT CASSPGAGGYTDTQYF TRBV7-2 . TRBD2 TRBJ2-3
TGCGCCAGCAGACAGGGAGTGGAGGGAAACATTCAGTACTTC CASRQGVEGNIQYF TRBV4-1 few . TRBJ2-4
TGTGCCAGCAGTCCTAGCGGGGGGACTGGTGAGCAGTTCTTC CASSPSGGTGEQFF TRBV28 . TRBD2 TRBJ2-1
TGTGCCAGCAGTTACGGCAGCGGGGTTAGACAAGAGACCCAGTACTTC CASSYGSGVRQETQYF TRBV6-5 many TRBD2 TRBJ2-5
TGTGTCAGCAGCCAAGAATGGCGGGGCAACACCGGGGAGCTGTTTTTT CVSSQEWRGNTGELFF TRBV4-2 . . TRBJ2-2
TGTGCCAGCAGCTTAGTTACATTGACTAGCGGTCCCAATGAGCAGTTCTTC CASSLVTLTSGPNEQFF TRBV11-2 few TRBD2 TRBJ2-1
TGTGGCAGCAGTCCGGTGGGGGCTAGCACAGATACGCAGTATTTT CGSSPVGASTDTQYF TRBV6-1 . . TRBJ2-3
TGTGCCAGCAGCTTAGGTACTAGCGGCTTTCGCACCGGGGAGCTGTTTTTT CASSLGTSGFRTGELFF TRBV13 . TRBD2 TRBJ2-2
TGTGCCAGCAGCCAAGACGGTACAGGGGGCAATACGCAGTATTTT CASSQDGTGGNTQYF TRBV4-2 few TRBD1 TRBJ2-3
TGTGCCAGCACACCCAGGGAAGGCGCGGGCGATACGCAGTATTTT CASTPREGAGDTQYF TRBV7-9 . . TRBJ2-3
TGTGCCAGCAGGACCAGGACAGGGGGCTTCGGGGAGCTGTTTTTT CASRTRTGGFGELFF TRBV3-1 . TRBD1 TRBJ2-2
TGCAGTGCTAGAGGACTAGCGGGGGCCGCAAACACCGGGGAGCTGTTTTTT CSARGLAGAANTGELFF TRBV20-1 many TRBD2 TRBJ2-2
TGTGCCAGCCACGGAGGGGGATACGAGCAGTACTTC CASHGGGYEQYF TRBV6-6 few . TRBJ2-7
TGCGCCAGCAGCGCAATAACCGAGGGGTCTGGGGCCAACGTCCTGACTTTC CASSAITEGSGANVLTF TRBV4-3 many . TRBJ2-6
TGTGCCACCAGTGATCTCCCCCCTAGCGGGGGCTCAGATACGCAGTATTTT CATSDLPPSGGSDTQYF TRBV24-1 . TRBD2 TRBJ2-3
TGTGCCAGCTCACCGCCCCCCTCGATGACGGGACTAGCAAACATTCAGTACTTC CASSPPPSMTGLANIQYF TRBV18 once TRBD2 TRBJ2-4
TGCGCCAGCAGCCAAGATCTCACCGGGGGTGGGTTCTTC CASSQDLTGGGFF TRBV4-1 . . TRBJ2-1
TGCAGTGCGCTCGGGCTAGCGGAAAACTCCTACGAGCAGTACTTC CSALGLAENSYEQYF TRBV20-1 . TRBD2 TRBJ2-7
TGTGCCAGCAGCTTAGGCTCGGACAGTAACATTCAGTACTTC CASSLGSDSNIQYF TRBV7-2 few . TRBJ2-4
TGTGCCAGCACCGGGACTAGCGATGAGACTGGGGCCAACGTCCTGACTTTC CASTGTSDETGANVLTF TRBV3-1 few TRBD2 TRBJ2-6
TGTGCCAGCAATAACGGACTGGGCCGGAGCACTGAAGCTTTCTTT CASNNGLGRSTEAFF TRBV6-6 . . TRBJ1-1
TGTGCCAGCAGCCAGTCGACTAGCGGGTCGCCCAATGAGCAGTTCTTC CASSQSTSGSPNEQFF TRBV4-2 . TRBD2 TRBJ2-1
TGTGCCGTAAGGGGGGGGGCCACAGATACGCAGTATTTT CAVRGGATDTQYF TRBV2 . . TRBJ2-3
TGCGCCAGCAGCCCCGGACGGGGGAATCTCTACGAGCAGTACTTC CASSPGRGNLYEQYF TRBV5-1 few . TRBJ2-7
TGTGCCAGCAGCCAAGTGGACTCCTACTATGGCTACACCTTC CASSQVDSYYGYTF TRBV3-1 . . TRBJ1-2
TGTGCCAGCAGCCCGATTCCGGGAGAGACCCAGTACTTC CASSPIPGETQYF TRBV4-2 few . TRBJ2-5
TGTGCCAGCAGTCGCCGGGGGGATCCCTACAATGAGCAGTTCTTC CASSRRGDPYNEQFF TRBV11-3 . TRBD2 TRBJ2-1
TGTGCCAGCAGCCGGTACGGCTCAGAGCTGAACTACGAGCAGTACTTC CASSRYGSELNYEQYF TRBV6-5 . . TRBJ2-7
TGTGCCAGCAGCTCGACAGGGATGAACACTGAAGCTTTCTTT CASSSTGMNTEAFF TRBV7-2 . TRBD1 TRBJ1-1
TGTGCCAGCAGCTCGCAATGGGACAGGAATAGCAATCAGCCCCAGCATTTT CASSSQWDRNSNQPQHF TRBV7-9 . TRBD1 TRBJ1-5
TGTGCCAGCAGCCAGAGGAGGGGGGCGAACACTGAAGCTTTCTTT CASSQRRGANTEAFF TRBV4-2 . . TRBJ1-1
TGTGCCAGCAGCCAAGATCGAGGAGGGCGTCTTTTAGACGAGCAGTACTTC CASSQDRGGRLLDEQYF TRBV3-1 few . TRBJ2-7
TGTGCCAGCAGCCAAGCCCAGGACGGTAATGAGCAGTTCTTC CASSQAQDGNEQFF TRBV4-2 few . TRBJ2-1
TGCGCCAGCAGCCAACAGGGGTGGTCCTGCAATGAGCAGTTCTTC CASSQQGWSCNEQFF TRBV4-3 . . TRBJ2-1